Reported below is one T cell receptor beta chain. The V gene end was trimmed by 5 bases and the J gene end by 9 bases; junction bases not matched to a gene: 3. The CDR3 has 13 amino acids. Germline CDR1 is SGHTA and CDR2 is FQGNSA. Per the original data handling: Reference gene primer amplification gave nucleated cell count estimates. This table comes from immunoSEQ multiplex PCR, and its TCRdb copy is limited to in-frame clones, with some not included. That table gives V, J and clone size, and the DNA gave D and trimming. The profile covers about 110,000 clones, with roughly 90% appearing a single time and about 5.3% taken by the ten largest. The sample belongs to a study of blood T cell repertoires in COVID-19. In the study overall: COVID-19 samples from acute and convalescent phases originated in the United States, Italy and Spain. T cells, B-cell-depleted T cells, or PBMCs supplied cDNA or gDNA.

The sequenced sample consisted of peripheral blood. This clonotype originated in a man aged 40-49 years with active or convalescent COVID-19. This rearrangement joins TRBV7-2 to TRBJ2-4, with 11 bases aligning to TRBD2. The chain's CDR3 is CASSIGLAGIQYF. The CDR3 DNA reads TGTGCCAGCAGCATAGGACTAGCGGGCATTCAGTACTTC.